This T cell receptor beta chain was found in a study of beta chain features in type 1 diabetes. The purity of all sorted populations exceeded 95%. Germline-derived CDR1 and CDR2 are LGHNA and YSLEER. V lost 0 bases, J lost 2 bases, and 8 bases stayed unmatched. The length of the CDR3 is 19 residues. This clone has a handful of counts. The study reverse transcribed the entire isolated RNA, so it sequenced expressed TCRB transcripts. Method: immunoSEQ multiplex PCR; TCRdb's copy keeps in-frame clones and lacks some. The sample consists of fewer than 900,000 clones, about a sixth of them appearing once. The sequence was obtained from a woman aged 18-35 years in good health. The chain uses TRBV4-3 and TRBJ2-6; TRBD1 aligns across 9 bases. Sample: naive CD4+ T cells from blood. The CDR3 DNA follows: TGCGCCAGCAGCCAAGATGGGGGACAGGGATTTGCTGGGGCCAACGTCCTGACTTTC. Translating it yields CASSQDGGQGFAGANVLTF.